Each of the 4 T cell receptor beta chains below was sequenced from the same sample in a study of OX40 agonist ivuxolimab in advanced cancers. Library prep was done by the immunoSEQ multiplex PCR assay. In TCRdb, the immuneACCESS table is reduced to in-frame sequences with V and J assigned. These tables do not hold every clone; where another copy was compared, an unresolved V gene accounts for under half, and the others remain unexplained. This sample holds tens of thousands of clones; 92% were observed only once. The top ten hold roughly a fifth of the sample. Sequences were derived from CD4+ or CD8+ T cells sorted from blood, sampled in a trial of the OX40 agonist ivuxolimab. The source is an adult with an advanced solid tumor such as melanoma, head and neck, liver or kidney cancer.

The rearrangement joins TRBV19 to TRBJ2-1, with a weak D call TRBD2 (6 bases). The germline V and J ends were trimmed by 3 bases and 9 bases, with 15 bases remaining between them. Germline V gene data show CDR1 as LNHDA and CDR2 as SQIVND (reference sequence). The CDR3 extends over 14 amino acids. The CDR3 sequence: CASSIGGGPAEQFF. The CDR3 bases are TGTGCCAGTAGTATTGGGGGAGGCCCTGCTGAGCAGTTCTTC. Full variable domain (missing parts from reference TRBV19 and TRBJ2-1): DGGITQSPKYLFRKEGQNVTLSCEQNLNHDAMYWYRQDPGQGLRLIYYSQIVNDFQKGDIAEGYSVSREKKESFPLTVTSAQKNPTAFYLCASSIGGGPAEQFFGPGTRLTVL.

The chain carries TRBV5-4 and TRBJ1-1; no clear D gene. Germline V CDR1 and CDR2: SGHNT, YYREEE (reference sequence). The CDR3 contains 15 residues. The V and J ends lost 0 bases and 0 bases respectively, with 9 bases between them. CDR3 sequence (DNA): TGTGCCAGCAGCTTGGAAGTCACCTTGAACACTGAAGCTTTCTTT. It specifies CASSLEVTLNTEAFF. Based on the CDR3 plus reference TRBV5-4 and TRBJ1-1, the full variable domain is ETGVTQSPTHLIKTRGQQVTLRCSSQSGHNTVSWYQQALGQGPQFIFQYYREEENGRGNFPPRFSGLQFPNYSSELNVNALELDDSALYLCASSLEVTLNTEAFFGQGTRLTVV.

The chain couples TRBV25-1 to TRBJ2-5; 9 bases are shared with TRBD2. The germline V gene encodes CDR1 MGHDK and CDR2 SYGVNS. The V gene end was trimmed by 4 bases and the J gene end by 9 bases; junction bases not matched to a gene: 9. The CDR3 covers 14 residues. CDR3 nucleotide sequence: TGTGCCAGCAGTGTCCGCGGGGGGGAGGAGGCCCAGTACTTC. Translated, it gives CASSVRGGEEAQYF.

This chain links TRBV28 with TRBJ2-1; 7 bases are a match to TRBD2. The CDR3 spans 11 residues. Trimming at V came to 2 bases and at J to 15 bases, leaving 4 bases not matched to a gene. Germline assignment: CDR1 MDHEN and CDR2 SYDVKM. DNA for the CDR3: TGTGCCAGCAGTTTAGGGAGGGAAGGGTTCTTC. This translates into CASSLGREGFF.